This entry lists 10 T cell receptor beta chains sequenced from one sample in a study of T cell changes during pregnancy in multiple sclerosis. The data were produced by immunoSEQ multiplex PCR, yet TCRdb's version contains in-frame clones alone and is incomplete. The repertoire holds tens of thousands of clones, with roughly 93% as singletons. Sequences were derived from CD8+ T cells from peripheral blood mononuclear cells, sampled in the second trimester of pregnancy. The source of these receptors is a female donor with multiple sclerosis, enrolled in a pregnancy study.

V usage is TRBV2 and J usage is TRBJ2-7; 13 positions agree with TRBD2. The CDR3 covers 15 residues. CDR1 and CDR2 from the germline V gene are SNHLY and FYNNEI. Trimming removed 8 bases from V and 4 bases from J; junction bases left unmatched: 8. CDR3: CASSGLAGEVYEQYF. The CDR3 bases are TGTGCCAGCTCTGGACTAGCGGGAGAAGTTTACGAGCAGTACTTC.

V usage is TRBV5-4 and J usage is TRBJ2-7; 7 nucleotides line up with TRBD1. This CDR3 has 15 amino acids. The germline V gene encodes CDR1 SGHNT and CDR2 YYREEE (reference sequence). With 4 bases clipped from V and 1 base from J, the junction kept 8 bases outside the gene matches. The CDR3 bases are TGTGCCAGCAGCCTCTCAGACAGGGCATCCTACGAGCAGTACTTC. Translation gives CASSLSDRASYEQYF. Based on the CDR3 plus reference TRBV5-4 and TRBJ2-7, the full variable domain is ETGVTQSPTHLIKTRGQQVTLRCSSQSGHNTVSWYQQALGQGPQFIFQYYREEENGRGNFPPRFSGLQFPNYSSELNVNALELDDSALYLCASSLSDRASYEQYFGPGTRLTVT.

The rearrangement uses TRBV6-6 and TRBJ2-1; tentatively, D is TRBD1 (6 bases). Trimming pared 2 bases from V and 8 bases from J, leaving 16 bases between. From germline, CDR1 is MNHNY and CDR2 SVGAGI (reference sequence). This CDR3 has 15 residues. CDR3 residues: CASSYGAQGFDEQFF. CDR3 nucleotide sequence: TGTGCCAGCAGTTACGGGGCTCAGGGGTTCGATGAGCAGTTCTTC.

The chain employs TRBV9 and TRBJ1-1, with a tentative D call TRBD1 (6 bases). The CDR3 totals 19 residues. Trimming shortened V by 3 bases and J by 1 base, and 25 bases separated the two germline ends. Germline V gene lookup returns CDR1 SGDLS and CDR2 YYNGEE. The CDR3 reads CASSGLGGSAGRGNTEAFF. The CDR3 nucleotides read TGTGCCAGCAGCGGTTTAGGGGGAAGTGCAGGGAGAGGGAACACTGAAGCTTTCTTT.

The chain links TRBV19 to TRBJ2-7; tentative D call: TRBD2 (5 bases). Germline assignment: CDR1 LNHDA and CDR2 SQIVND (reference sequence). V lost 5 bases, J lost 3 bases, and 11 bases lay in between. The CDR3 is 13 amino acids. The CDR3 loop is CASSPGLIYEQYF. DNA for the CDR3: TGTGCCAGTAGTCCAGGACTGATCTACGAGCAGTACTTC.

V usage is TRBV18 and J usage is TRBJ2-1, with D maybe TRBD1 (6 bases). Germline CDR1 KGHSH, CDR2 LQKENI. The CDR3 sequence is 20 residues long. Trimming took off 4 bases at V and 8 bases at J, with 33 bases between the two ends. CDR3 sequence (DNA): TGTGCCAGCTCACTACAGGGTCCCTGGGTTCCTGGACCCTTACATGATGAGCAGTTCTTC. The encoded protein is CASSLQGPWVPGPLHDEQFF.

The chain is built from TRBV19 and TRBJ1-1; TRBD1 is a possible D gene (5 bases). Germline values: CDR1 LNHDA, CDR2 SQIVND (reference sequence). The CDR3 runs 14 residues. Trimming stripped 6 bases from V and 1 base from J, with 12 bases between. Written as DNA, the CDR3 is TGTGCCAGTAGCTTCGACAGACCGAACACTGAAGCTTTCTTT. Translating it yields CASSFDRPNTEAFF.

The chain links TRBV28 to TRBJ2-7; 8 bases match TRBD1. Trimming at V came to 5 bases and at J to 2 bases, leaving 8 bases not matched to a gene. Germline V CDR1 and CDR2: MDHEN, SYDVKM. The CDR3 has 15 residues. The CDR3 here is CASSPQQGVAYEQYF. CDR3 sequence (DNA): TGTGCCAGCAGTCCGCAACAGGGGGTGGCCTACGAGCAGTACTTC.

V gene TRBV7-8 combines with J gene TRBJ2-7; 13 nucleotides line up with TRBD2. Looked up from germline, CDR1 is SGHVS and CDR2 is FQNEAQ. CDR3 size: 16 residues. J was trimmed by 2 bases and V by 4 bases; bases with no gene match: 5. The CDR3 bases are TGTGCCAGCAGCTGGGGACTAGCGGGAACCCCCTACGAGCAGTACTTC. This codes for CASSWGLAGTPYEQYF. The full variable domain, in which reference TRBV7-8 and TRBJ2-7 provide the parts outside the CDR3, is GAGVSQSPRYKVAKRGQDVALRCDPISGHVSLFWYQQALGQGPEFLTYFQNEAQLDKSGLPSDRFFAERPEGSVSTLKIQRTQQEDSAVYLCASSWGLAGTPYEQYFGPGTRLTVT.

The chain employs TRBV4-2 and TRBJ2-5; 10 nucleotides match TRBD2. V lost 3 bases, J lost 5 bases, and 12 bases stayed unmatched. Germline V gene lookup returns CDR1 LGHNA and CDR2 YNFKEQ. This CDR3 is 17 amino acids long. This CDR3 reads CASSQWVGSGGAETQYF. The CDR3 DNA reads as TGTGCCAGCAGCCAGTGGGTCGGGAGCGGGGGGGCTGAGACCCAGTACTTC.